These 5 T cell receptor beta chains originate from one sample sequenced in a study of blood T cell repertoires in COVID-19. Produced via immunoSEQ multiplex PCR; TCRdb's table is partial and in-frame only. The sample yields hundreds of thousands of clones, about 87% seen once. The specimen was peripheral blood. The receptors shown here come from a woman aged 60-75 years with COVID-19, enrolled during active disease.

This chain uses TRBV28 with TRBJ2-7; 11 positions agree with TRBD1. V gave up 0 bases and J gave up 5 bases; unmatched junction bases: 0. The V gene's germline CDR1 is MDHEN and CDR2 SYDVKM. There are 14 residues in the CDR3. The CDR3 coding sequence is TGTGCCAGCAGTTTATGGGACAGGGGGCACGAGCAGTACTTC. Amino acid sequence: CASSLWDRGHEQYF. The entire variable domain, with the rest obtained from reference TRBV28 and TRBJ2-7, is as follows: DVKVTQSSRYLVKRTGEKVFLECVQDMDHENMFWYRQDPGLGLRLIYFSYDVKMKEKGDIPEGYSVSREKKERFSLILESASTNQTSMYLCASSLWDRGHEQYFGPGTRLTVT.

DNA for the CDR3: TGCGCCAGCTCCGCGCAGGGAAGCACCGGGGAGCTGTTTTTT. As protein: CASSAQGSTGELFF. This chain connects TRBV10-2 to TRBJ2-2; tentatively, D is TRBD1 (5 bases). V was shortened by 8 bases and J by 4 bases, with 14 bases between the two germline ends. The CDR3 spans 14 residues. Germline loops: CDR1 WSHSY, CDR2 SAAADI.

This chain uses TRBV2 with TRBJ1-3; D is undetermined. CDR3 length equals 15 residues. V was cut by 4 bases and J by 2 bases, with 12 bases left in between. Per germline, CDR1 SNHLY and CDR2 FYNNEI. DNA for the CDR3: TGTGCCAGCAGTGTGACTACGGGAACTGGAAACACCATATATTTT. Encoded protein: CASSVTTGTGNTIYF.

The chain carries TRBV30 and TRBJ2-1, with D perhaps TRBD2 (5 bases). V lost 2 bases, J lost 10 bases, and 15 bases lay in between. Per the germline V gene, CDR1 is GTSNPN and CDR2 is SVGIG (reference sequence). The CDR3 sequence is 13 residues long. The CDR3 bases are TGTGCCTGGAGTCCTGGACTTTCGAGGGAGCAGTTCTTC. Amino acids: CAWSPGLSREQFF.

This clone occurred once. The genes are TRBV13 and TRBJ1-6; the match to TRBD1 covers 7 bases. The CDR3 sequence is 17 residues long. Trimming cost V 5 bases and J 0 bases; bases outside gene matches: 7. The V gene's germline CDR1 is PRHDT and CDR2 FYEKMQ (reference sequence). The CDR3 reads CASSNRQGRSYNSPLHF. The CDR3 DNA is TGTGCCAGCAGCAATCGACAGGGTCGCTCCTATAATTCACCCCTCCACTTT.